The 2 T cell receptor beta chains in this list originate from one sample, sequenced in a study of T-cell reconstitution after alpha-beta-depleted transplantation in children (dated by TCRdb to 2016 to 2017). The sample's treatment or condition, from its label and the paper: allogeneic hematopoietic cell transplantation with graft depleted of TCRalphabeta T cells and CD19 B cells. Libraries were constructed by PCR. Sequencing instrument: Illumina HiSeq 2500. Molecular barcoding was employed in the preparation of TCR libraries, with unique molecular identifiers being used to normalize TCRbeta repertoire quantification. Through fastp at Q25 and MiXCR, TCRdb rebuilt clones from the public reads, retaining in-frame beta chains. Rows with a matching CDR3 protein are joined into one entry that keeps the most common DNA and genes. A total of about 120,000 distinct CDR3 sequences appear in this sample, about 9.3% of them only once. The ten largest clones add up to approximately 36% of the sample.

The material sequenced was PBMCs, taken before TCRalphabeta/CD19-depleted stem cell transplant. Receptors originate from a boy aged 2-9 years with acute lymphoblastic leukemia, due to receive a stem cell transplant.

This clonotype was detected a few times. V and J are TRBV10-3 and TRBJ2-3, with D perhaps TRBD2 (6 bases). CDR1 is ENHRY and CDR2 is SYGVKD in the germline V gene. The CDR3 contains 12 residues. Trimming stripped 3 bases from V and 11 bases from J, with 12 bases between. This CDR3 is CAISESVRGQYF. The DNA for the CDR3 is TGTGCCATCAGTGAATCTGTGCGGGGGCAGTATTTT.

This clonotype was counted only a few times. V usage is TRBV5-1 and J usage is TRBJ1-1; D is possibly TRBD1 (6 bases). V lost 4 bases and J 1 base, leaving 14 bases between the germline ends. In germline, CDR1 is SGHRS, CDR2 YFSETQ. The CDR3 runs to 15 residues. The CDR3 here is CASSDQGTPNTEAFF. The CDR3 nucleotides read TGCGCCAGCAGCGATCAGGGGACCCCGAACACTGAAGCTTTCTTT.